Each of the 22 T cell receptor beta chains below was sequenced from the same sample in a study of CD8+CD57+ T cells in acquired aplastic anemia. Those patients picked for sequencing had displayed CD8+CD57+ cell expansion on flow cytometry. The use of genomic DNA as template underpinned the TCR beta VDJ and CDR3 profiling. Each CDR3 protein gets one entry after TCRdb re-called the reads with MiXCR. The data contain about 120,000 distinct CDR3 sequences, under 60% of them singletons. Sequenced: sorted CD4+, CD8+, or CD8+CD57+ T cells (not recorded which) from PBMCs. The origin of the receptors is a human donor with aplastic anemia.

The chain combines TRBV7-2 with TRBJ2-1, with 7 bases lining up with TRBD2. The V segment lost 0 bases and the J segment 7 bases; nucleotides outside the gene matches: 6. This CDR3 region has 15 residues. Per germline, CDR1 SGHTA and CDR2 FQGNSA. The DNA for the CDR3 is TGTGCCAGCAGCTTAGCGCGGGACGGGGGGAATGAGCAGTTCTTC. Its translation is CASSLARDGGNEQFF.

At least ten counts were recorded for this clonotype. The V and J genes are TRBV5-1 and TRBJ2-7, with a possible D match to TRBD1 (5 bases). V lost 0 bases and J lost 0, with 13 bases in between. Germline CDR1 SGHRS, CDR2 YFSETQ. The CDR3 has 16 residues. The CDR3 is CASSLGRGLSSYEQYF. CDR3 DNA: TGCGCCAGCAGCTTGGGTAGGGGATTAAGCTCCTACGAGCAGTACTTC.

J is TRBJ1-2 and V is TRBV29-1; D uncertain. The germline V gene has CDR1 SQVTM and CDR2 ANQGSEA. Trimming cost V 3 bases and J 1 base, with 3 bases left between them. This CDR3 comprises 11 residues. CDR3 DNA: TGCAGCGTTGATGTTAACTATGGCTACACCTTC. Its translation is CSVDVNYGYTF. Full variable domain (outside the CDR3, taken from reference TRBV29-1 and TRBJ1-2): SAVISQKPSRDICQRGTSLTIQCQVDSQVTMMFWYRQQPGQSLTLIATANQGSEATYESGFVIDKFPISRPNLTFSTLTVSNMSPEDSSIYLCSVDVNYGYTFGSGTRLTVV.

This clonotype occurred many times. The chain combines TRBV6-1 with TRBJ2-7, with 8 bases that match TRBD2. The germline gives CDR1 MNHNS, CDR2 SASEGT. This CDR3 is built from 13 residues. J lost 0 bases, V lost 10 bases, and 5 bases had no gene match. This chain's CDR3 is CATSLADSYEQYF. CDR3 bases: TGTGCCACCTCACTAGCGGACTCCTACGAGCAGTACTTC.

This clonotype was seen only once. The V gene is TRBV7-8, the J gene TRBJ2-7; D call uncertain. Germline V gene lookup returns CDR1 SGHVS and CDR2 FQNEAQ. V lost 1 base to trimming and J lost 0 bases, with 10 bases between them. This CDR3 is 15 amino acids long. CDR3 DNA sequence: TGTGCCAGCAGCTTAGTCCCGACGGTCTCCTACGAGCAGTACTTC. This encodes CASSLVPTVSYEQYF. The variable domain in full, completed from reference TRBV7-8 and TRBJ2-7, reads GAGVSQSPRYKVAKRGQDVALRCDPISGHVSLFWYQQALGQGPEFLTYFQNEAQLDKSGLPSDRFFAERPEGSVSTLKIQRTQQEDSAVYLCASSLVPTVSYEQYFGPGTRLTVT.

In this sample, this clonotype turned up once. This chain uses TRBV4-2 with TRBJ2-7; either TRBD1 or TRBD2 may supply D (6 bases each). This CDR3 has 15 amino acids. Germline assignment: CDR1 LGHNA and CDR2 YNFKEQ. V was pared by 1 base and J by 3 bases, with 13 bases between. The CDR3 protein is CASSQGQGGGYEQYF. CDR3 DNA: TGTGCCAGCAGCCAAGGTCAAGGGGGAGGCTACGAGCAGTACTTC.

The chain couples TRBV11-1 to TRBJ2-1; no definite D call. The germline V gene has CDR1 SGHAT and CDR2 FQDESV (reference sequence). Deletions cut 0 bases from V and 7 bases from J, with 13 bases between. CDR3 size: 15 residues. This CDR3 is CASSLARLPGNEQFF. The DNA of the CDR3 is TGTGCCAGCAGCTTAGCGCGCCTACCCGGGAATGAGCAGTTCTTC.

This clonotype occurred many times. V usage is TRBV6-5 and J usage is TRBJ2-7, with D perhaps matching TRBD2 (6 bases). The CDR3 sequence is 14 residues long. In germline, CDR1 is MNHEY, CDR2 SVGAGI. Between the trimmed V and J ends, which lost 0 bases and 3 bases, there was a span of 9 bases. The CDR3 sequence is CASSYSEGGYEQYF. The DNA of the CDR3 is TGTGCCAGCAGTTACTCAGAGGGAGGCTACGAGCAGTACTTC.

This clonotype was detected many times. The CDR3 reads CASSLRYNHQPQHF. As DNA, the CDR3 is TGTGCCAGCAGCTTAAGATACAACCATCAGCCCCAGCATTTT. This chain links TRBV13 with TRBJ1-5; D unresolved. Per the germline V gene, CDR1 is PRHDT and CDR2 is FYEKMQ (reference sequence). CDR3 length equals 14 residues. Deletions cut 2 bases from V and 5 bases from J, with 10 bases between. The variable domain in full, completed from reference TRBV13 and TRBJ1-5, reads AAGVIQSPRHLIKEKRETATLKCYPIPRHDTVYWYQQGPGQDPQFLISFYEKMQSDKGSIPDRFSAQQFSDYHSELNMSSLELGDSALYFCASSLRYNHQPQHFGDGTRLSIL.

This clonotype has ten or more counts. V usage is TRBV7-9 and J usage is TRBJ2-7; 9 bases match TRBD2. CDR3 length equals 15 residues. V shed 4 bases and J 0 bases; nucleotides not matched to a gene: 4. Germline loops: CDR1 SEHNR, CDR2 FQNEAQ (reference sequence). CDR3 loop: CASSSGLATSYEQYF. The CDR3 DNA follows: TGTGCCAGCAGCTCAGGACTAGCGACCTCCTACGAGCAGTACTTC.

The rearrangement uses TRBV2 and TRBJ1-5, with a weak D call TRBD1 (6 bases). This CDR3 spans 14 amino acids. Germline V gene data show CDR1 as SNHLY and CDR2 as FYNNEI. Trimming took 3 bases from V and 4 from J, leaving 10 bases between them. CDR3 protein: CASSDRGMNQPQHF. The CDR3 DNA sequence: TGTGCCAGCAGTGACAGGGGAATGAATCAGCCCCAGCATTTT. Full variable domain (missing parts from reference TRBV2 and TRBJ1-5): EPEVTQTPSHQVTQMGQEVILRCVPISNHLYFYWYRQILGQKVEFLVSFYNNEISEKSEIFDDQFSVERPDGSNFTLKIRSTKLEDSAMYFCASSDRGMNQPQHFGDGTRLSIL.

V gene TRBV5-1 combines with J gene TRBJ1-2; no reliable D call. Trimming took 0 bases from V and 6 from J, leaving 12 bases between them. The CDR3 is 14 amino acids. Germline V gives CDR1 SGHRS, CDR2 YFSETQ. The CDR3 reads CASSLVSPGHGYTF. CDR3 coding DNA: TGCGCCAGCAGCTTGGTGAGCCCTGGCCATGGCTACACCTTC.

J is TRBJ1-1 and V is TRBV7-2; D is unclear. CDR1 is SGHTA and CDR2 is FQGNSA in the germline V gene. V shed 2 bases and J shed 4 bases, with 8 bases lying between them. CDR3 length: 13 residues. The CDR3 nucleotides are TGTGCCAGCAGCTTACAACGTACCACTGAAGCTTTCTTT. It translates to CASSLQRTTEAFF.

This chain uses TRBV20-1 with TRBJ2-3, with D maybe TRBD2 (6 bases). From germline, CDR1 is DFQATT and CDR2 SNEGSKA (reference sequence). The CDR3 is 13 amino acids. The germline V and J ends were trimmed by 1 base and 1 base, with 6 bases remaining between them. The CDR3, as DNA: TGCAGTGCTAGAGGGAGGGGCACAGATACGCAGTATTTT. It codes for CSARGRGTDTQYF.

CDR3 residues: CSARALAGRDTGELFF. The DNA of the CDR3 is TGCAGTGCTAGAGCTCTCGCAGGGAGGGACACCGGGGAGCTGTTTTTT. V gene TRBV20-1 combines with J gene TRBJ2-2; 7 nucleotides align to TRBD2. The junction had 8 bases not matched to a gene; V was cut back by 1 base and J by 3 bases. This CDR3 comprises 16 residues. Germline loops: CDR1 DFQATT, CDR2 SNEGSKA (reference sequence).

The chain joins TRBV2 to TRBJ2-7; D is perhaps TRBD1 (5 bases). The CDR3 extends over 11 amino acids. Trimming took off 6 bases at V and 5 bases at J, with 8 bases between the two ends. From germline, CDR1 is SNHLY and CDR2 FYNNEI. The CDR3 DNA follows: TGTGCCAGCAGCCCAGGGAACGAGCAGTACTTC. Residues: CASSPGNEQYF.

The genes are TRBV2 and TRBJ2-7; TRBD1 might be the D (6 bases). The germline V and J ends were trimmed by 6 bases and 0 bases, with 9 bases remaining between them. The CDR3 has 13 amino acids. Germline-derived CDR1 and CDR2 are SNHLY and FYNNEI. The CDR3 here is CASRRQDSYEQYF. In DNA form, the CDR3 reads TGTGCCAGCAGGAGACAGGACTCCTACGAGCAGTACTTC.

V gene TRBV11-2 combines with J gene TRBJ2-5, with 8 bases aligning to TRBD1. J was trimmed by 4 bases and V by 8 bases; bases with no gene match: 12. CDR1 is SGHAT, CDR2 FQNNGV, per germline. There are 15 residues in the CDR3. In DNA, the CDR3 is TGTGCCAGCGTTCCGGGACAGGCCCCCCGAGAGACCCAGTACTTC. Translating gives CASVPGQAPRETQYF.

About this clonotype itself: Likely a read error: the CDR3 ends without its conserved phenylalanine or tryptophan. The CDR3 region has the DNA TGTGCCACCAGCCACGCCGTCGCGGGAGCAGATACGCAGTATTCT. Translation gives CATSHAVAGADTQYS. The J gene is TRBJ2-3, the V gene TRBV24-1; TRBD2 aligns across 7 bases. Germline CDR1 KGHDR, CDR2 SFDVKD. J lost 4 bases, V lost 7 bases, and 10 bases had no gene match. The CDR3 is 15 amino acids.

This clonotype was counted a single time. This chain connects TRBV2 to TRBJ1-2; the D gene is possibly TRBD1 (6 bases). Deletions cut 6 bases from V and 8 bases from J, with 16 bases between. CDR1 is SNHLY, CDR2 FYNNEI, per germline. This CDR3 region has 13 residues. CDR3 nucleotides: TGTGCCAGCAGACAGACAGGCCCCGGGGGCTACACCTTC. It codes for CASRQTGPGGYTF.

The V and J genes are TRBV29-1 and TRBJ2-2; D remains unclear. The CDR3 is 15 amino acids. Germline V gives CDR1 SQVTM, CDR2 ANQGSEA. V was cut by 8 bases and J by 3 bases, with 19 bases left in between. The CDR3: CSPRAYFRYTGELFF. The CDR3 coding sequence is TGCAGCCCCCGGGCGTACTTTCGGTACACCGGGGAGCTGTTTTTT.

This clonotype occurred a few times. This chain uses TRBV2 with TRBJ2-3; the D gene is possibly TRBD2 (6 bases). CDR1 and CDR2 from the germline V gene are SNHLY and FYNNEI. Trimming cost V 8 bases and J 4 bases, with 10 bases left between them. The CDR3 spans 12 residues. CDR3 in amino acids: CASGRRADTQYF. The CDR3 DNA follows: TGTGCCAGCGGTCGGAGGGCAGATACGCAGTATTTT.